The 30 T cell receptor beta chains in this list originate from one sample, sequenced in a study of blood T cell repertoires in COVID-19. This table comes from immunoSEQ multiplex PCR, and its TCRdb copy is limited to in-frame clones, with some not included. This sample has roughly 70,000 clones, with more than 85% found just once. The sequenced material came from peripheral blood. The source of these receptors is a man aged 50-59 years with COVID-19, enrolled during active disease.

The chain recombines TRBV5-1 with TRBJ2-1; 9 nucleotides agree with TRBD2. V was pared by 4 bases and J by 7 bases, with 9 bases of the junction left unmatched. CDR1 SGHRS and CDR2 YFSETQ come from the germline V gene. This CDR3 comprises 15 residues. CDR3 nucleotides: TGCGCCAGCAGCGTACTGGGACTAGCTGGTAATGAGCAGTTCTTC. Translating it yields CASSVLGLAGNEQFF.

The CDR3 spells CATSRDRLTGRTGELFF. The CDR3 DNA reads as TGTGCCACCAGCAGAGATCGCTTGACAGGGCGCACCGGGGAGCTGTTTTTT. The chain joins TRBV15 to TRBJ2-2, with 7 positions matching TRBD1. This CDR3 comprises 17 residues. Germline assignment: CDR1 LNHNV and CDR2 YYDKDF (reference sequence). V trimming: 0 bases; J trimming: 4 bases; junction bases outside the gene matches: 8.

This clone came up a few times. One junction end disagrees with the germline gene, perhaps due to a read error. The chain uses TRBV7-7 and TRBJ1-1; D is uncertain. Germline-derived CDR1 and CDR2 are SSHAT and FNYEAQ (reference sequence). The CDR3 sequence is 15 residues long. The DNA for the CDR3 is TGTGCTAGCAGCCCCGCCCGAGGGAGTGGAACTGAAGCTTTCTTT. It is translated as CASSPARGSGTEAFF.

This chain links TRBV6-6 with TRBJ2-7; 8 nucleotides align to TRBD1. Trimming cost V 6 bases and J 6 bases; bases outside gene matches: 7. Germline lookup yields CDR1 MNHNY and CDR2 SVGAGI (reference sequence). CDR3 length equals 13 residues. The CDR3 loop is CASSRTGPGEQYV. The CDR3, as DNA: TGTGCCAGCAGCCGGACAGGGCCGGGCGAGCAGTACGTC.

The chain employs TRBV9 and TRBJ2-5, with TRBD2 matching over 8 bases. The CDR3 totals 16 residues. Germline V gives CDR1 SGDLS, CDR2 YYNGEE. The junction had 5 bases not matched to a gene; V was cut back by 0 bases and J by 1 base. CDR3 sequence (DNA): TGTGCCAGCAGCGTAGATCCAGCGGGAGCCCAAGAGACCCAGTACTTC. Translated: CASSVDPAGAQETQYF.

V gene TRBV10-3 combines with J gene TRBJ1-2; D possibly corresponds to TRBD1 (6 bases). The CDR3 spans 15 residues. Germline loops: CDR1 ENHRY, CDR2 SYGVKD. Between the trimmed V and J ends, which lost 3 bases and 5 bases, there was a span of 16 bases. CDR3 DNA: TGTGCCATCAGTGATGAGACAGGAGGACCATATGGCTACACCTTC. Its protein product is CAISDETGGPYGYTF.

V gene TRBV11-2 combines with J gene TRBJ2-7; TRBD1 aligns across 11 bases. V was pared by 0 bases and J by 5 bases, with 3 bases of the junction left unmatched. Germline V CDR1 and CDR2: SGHAT, FQNNGV. This CDR3 is 15 amino acids long. CDR3 in DNA: TGTGCCAGCAGCTTAGAAGGACAGGGGGCAAACGAGCAGTACTTC. Protein sequence: CASSLEGQGANEQYF.

J is TRBJ2-2 and V is TRBV28; 10 nucleotides line up with TRBD2. The CDR3 sequence is 16 residues long. Germline loops: CDR1 MDHEN, CDR2 SYDVKM. Losses at the gene ends were 7 bases for V and 4 bases for J; bases not matched to a gene: 9. The CDR3 nucleotides read TGTGCCAGCACCATGAGCGGGGGGGACCCCACCGGGGAGCTGTTTTTT. Encoded protein: CASTMSGGDPTGELFF.

This sequence joins TRBV28 and TRBJ2-5, with 7 bases matching TRBD1. Unmatched junction bases numbered 13, after V lost 7 bases and J lost 5 bases. CDR1 is MDHEN and CDR2 is SYDVKM in the germline V gene. The CDR3 consists of 15 residues. The CDR3 bases are TGTGCCAGCACTTCACTCCAGGGGGTAGGGGAGACCCAGTACTTC. It specifies CASTSLQGVGETQYF.

The chain joins TRBV10-3 to TRBJ2-5; 13 bases are shared with TRBD2. CDR3 size: 17 residues. After removal of 4 bases from V and 7 bases from J, the junction contained 12 bases not matched to a gene. Germline lookup yields CDR1 ENHRY and CDR2 SYGVKD. In DNA form, the CDR3 reads TGTGCCATCAGTGTCACTAGCGGGAGGGCCAAACAGGGGACCCAGTACTTC. It codes for CAISVTSGRAKQGTQYF.

The chain couples TRBV4-1 to TRBJ2-3, with TRBD1 identical over 8 bases. Germline V gene sequence: CDR1 MGHRA, CDR2 YSYEKL. This CDR3 is built from 15 residues. V dropped 1 base and J dropped 3; count of bases not matched to a gene: 3. The DNA of the CDR3 is TGCGCCAGCAGCCAAGGGTGGACAGGGACAGATACGCAGTATTTT. Amino acids: CASSQGWTGTDTQYF.

The J gene is TRBJ2-1, the V gene TRBV7-2; 11 nucleotides align to TRBD2. CDR3 size: 14 residues. With V trimmed by 5 bases and J by 4 bases, 1 base remained unmatched. Germline V gene data show CDR1 as SGHTA and CDR2 as FQGNSA. DNA for the CDR3: TGTGCCAGCAGCGGGACTAGCGGATACAATGAGCAGTTCTTC. This translates into CASSGTSGYNEQFF.

V and J are TRBV5-1 and TRBJ2-1; D is perhaps TRBD2 (5 bases). Trimming left V 3 bases short and J 3 bases short, with 19 bases between. The CDR3 has 17 amino acids. Germline V CDR1 and CDR2: SGHRS, YFSETQ. This CDR3 reads CASSYNGLWESYNEQFF. CDR3 in DNA: TGCGCCAGCAGCTACAACGGGTTGTGGGAGAGCTACAATGAGCAGTTCTTC.

The chain recombines TRBV27 with TRBJ2-7, with D possibly TRBD2 on 5 matching bases. Germline CDR1 MNHEY, CDR2 SMNVEV (reference sequence). Between the trimmed V and J ends, which lost 4 bases and 2 bases, there was a span of 15 bases. The CDR3 covers 15 residues. This CDR3 is CASSSPYSGTYEQYF. The CDR3 DNA reads TGTGCCAGCAGTTCCCCCTACTCGGGGACCTACGAGCAGTACTTC.

The V call is TRBV7-6, the J call TRBJ2-3; 8 nucleotides align to TRBD2. J gave up 0 bases and V 1 base, and 3 bases lay outside the gene matches. The germline V gene has CDR1 SGHVS and CDR2 FNYEAQ. CDR3 length: 16 amino acids. The CDR3 coding sequence is TGTGCCAGCAGCTTAGGGTCTAGCGGGAGCACAGATACGCAGTATTTT. It specifies CASSLGSSGSTDTQYF.

This rearrangement joins TRBV5-1 to TRBJ1-2; D is uncertain. The CDR3 spans 16 residues. Germline V gene lookup returns CDR1 SGHRS and CDR2 YFSETQ. Between the trimmed V and J ends, which lost 0 bases and 1 base, there was a span of 13 bases. CDR3 residues: CASSLAPELNNYGYTF. CDR3 DNA: TGCGCCAGCAGCTTGGCCCCGGAGTTAAATAACTATGGCTACACCTTC.

This clone was picked up one time. The J gene is TRBJ2-2, the V gene TRBV9, with D perhaps matching TRBD1 (5 bases). The CDR3 is 13 residues long. V was trimmed by 3 bases and J by 7 bases, leaving 10 bases between them. Germline-derived CDR1 and CDR2 are SGDLS and YYNGEE. CDR3 sequence (DNA): TGTGCCAGCAGCGAGAACAGGAACGGGGAGCTGTTTTTT. Amino acids: CASSENRNGELFF.

The chain joins TRBV12-2 to TRBJ2-3; TRBD2 is the table's D call and was not checked against the DNA. TRBV12-2 has pseudogene status. The CDR3 has 16 amino acids. The CDR3 spells CASRLRTTGVADTQYF. DNA of the CDR3: TGTGCAAGTCGCTTACGAACTACGGGAGTAGCAGATACGCAGTATTTT.

The V call is TRBV28, the J call TRBJ1-5; D is ambiguous. The CDR3 has 12 residues. The V gene's germline CDR1 is MDHEN and CDR2 SYDVKM. Trimming took 2 bases from V and 5 from J, leaving 4 bases between them. The CDR3 is CASSLLYQPQHF. In nucleotides, the CDR3 is TGTGCCAGCAGTTTACTTTATCAGCCCCAGCATTTT.

This chain uses TRBV5-4 with TRBJ2-3; TRBD2 agrees at 11 bases. CDR1 is SGHNT, CDR2 YYREEE, per germline (reference sequence). V lost 4 bases and J lost 5; bases outside the gene matches: 12. The CDR3 runs 17 residues. The CDR3 reads CASSGGKLAGDLDTQYF. The CDR3 DNA is TGTGCCAGCAGCGGAGGGAAACTAGCGGGAGACCTAGATACGCAGTATTTT.

CDR3 coding DNA: TGTGCCAGCGAGACAGGGGAGACTCAGCCCCAGCATTTT. This codes for CASETGETQPQHF. The chain employs TRBV2 and TRBJ1-5; 8 bases agree with TRBD1. Germline CDR1 SNHLY, CDR2 FYNNEI. Unmatched junction bases numbered 6, after V lost 8 bases and J lost 6 bases. This CDR3 region has 13 residues. The full variable domain, completed using reference TRBV2 and TRBJ1-5, is EPEVTQTPSHQVTQMGQEVILRCVPISNHLYFYWYRQILGQKVEFLVSFYNNEISEKSEIFDDQFSVERPDGSNFTLKIRSTKLEDSAMYFCASETGETQPQHFGDGTRLSIL.

This chain connects TRBV2 to TRBJ2-3, with D perhaps matching TRBD2 (5 bases). V lost 5 bases and J lost 4, with 13 bases in between. The CDR3 is 14 residues long. Per the germline V gene, CDR1 is SNHLY and CDR2 is FYNNEI. CDR3 sequence: CASSSGPRADTQYF. The DNA of the CDR3 is TGTGCCAGCAGTAGTGGTCCGAGGGCAGATACGCAGTATTTT.

V gene TRBV23-1 combines with J gene TRBJ2-7, with TRBD1 as a possible D gene (6 bases). TRBV23-1 belongs to the ORF category, with a function that is uncertain. Trimming stripped 4 bases from V and 2 bases from J, with 21 bases between. CDR3 length: 17 residues. This chain's CDR3 is CASSLHRPQDSPYEQYF. CDR3 nucleotide sequence: TGCGCCAGCAGTCTCCACCGCCCCCAGGACAGTCCCTACGAGCAGTACTTC.

The rearrangement joins TRBV28 to TRBJ2-5; TRBD2 aligns across 7 bases. Germline V CDR1 and CDR2: MDHEN, SYDVKM. This CDR3 region has 15 residues. The V segment lost 6 bases and the J segment 2 bases; nucleotides outside the gene matches: 9. DNA for the CDR3: TGTGCCAGCAGCCCTAGCGGAGGCATACAAGAGACCCAGTACTTC. Its translation is CASSPSGGIQETQYF.

The rearrangement uses TRBV7-2 and TRBJ2-2; D ambiguous. This CDR3 is built from 14 residues. Looked up from germline, CDR1 is SGHTA and CDR2 is FQGNSA. Deletions cut 3 bases from V and 0 bases from J, with 5 bases between. CDR3 bases: TGTGCCAGCAGCTTCGGTTCGAACACCGGGGAGCTGTTTTTT. It codes for CASSFGSNTGELFF. The complete variable domain, with remaining parts taken from reference TRBV7-2 and TRBJ2-2, reads GAGVSQSPSNKVTEKGKDVELRCDPISGHTALYWYRQSLGQGLEFLIYFQGNSAPDKSGLPSDRFSAERTGGSVSTLTIQRTQQEDSAVYLCASSFGSNTGELFFGEGSRLTVL.

The chain has TRBV9 and TRBJ2-4; possibly TRBD2 for D (5 bases). CDR3 length equals 13 residues. The V gene's germline CDR1 is SGDLS and CDR2 YYNGEE. Trimming took off 0 bases at V and 8 bases at J, with 9 bases between the two ends. CDR3 nucleotides: TGTGCCAGCAGCGTAGTAGTGGGAGACATTCAGTACTTC. Amino acids: CASSVVVGDIQYF.

This clone was counted once. This sequence joins TRBV2 and TRBJ2-2; D is ambiguous. Per germline, CDR1 SNHLY and CDR2 FYNNEI. Trimming left V 6 bases short and J 3 bases short, with 20 bases between. The CDR3 runs 17 residues. CDR3 nucleotide sequence: TGTGCCAGCAGCGATATAACGACAATTCCATACACCGGGGAGCTGTTTTTT. Its protein is CASSDITTIPYTGELFF.

The chain has TRBV5-1 and TRBJ2-7, with a weak D call TRBD2 (5 bases). Germline V CDR1 and CDR2: SGHRS, YFSETQ. This CDR3 is built from 15 residues. Trimming cost V 4 bases and J 0 bases, with 14 bases left between them. CDR3 loop: CASSPRTQLSYEQYF. CDR3 in DNA: TGCGCCAGCAGCCCCCGGACTCAACTCTCCTACGAGCAGTACTTC. The full variable domain, its missing parts supplied by reference TRBV5-1 and TRBJ2-7, is KAGVTQTPRYLIKTRGQQVTLSCSPISGHRSVSWYQQTPGQGLQFLFEYFSETQRNKGNFPGRFSGRQFSNSRSEMNVSTLELGDSALYLCASSPRTQLSYEQYFGPGTRLTVT.

The chain links TRBV14 to TRBJ1-6; D possibly corresponds to TRBD1 (5 bases). Looked up from germline, CDR1 is SGHDN and CDR2 is FVKESK. V lost 2 bases and J 8 bases, leaving 16 bases between the germline ends. This CDR3 region has 16 residues. The CDR3: CASSQIRGSVDSPLHF. The CDR3 DNA sequence: TGTGCCAGCAGCCAAATCCGGGGGTCAGTCGATTCACCCCTCCACTTT.

About this clone: Other DNA sequences in this specimen translate into the identical CDR3. This chain links TRBV19 with TRBJ1-5; D gene uncertain. Germline lookup yields CDR1 LNHDA and CDR2 SQIVND (reference sequence). The CDR3 spans 14 residues. V lost 2 bases and J 1 base, leaving 6 bases between the germline ends. The CDR3 spells CASSITGSNQPQHF. CDR3 sequence (DNA): TGTGCCAGTAGTATAACCGGGAGCAATCAGCCCCAGCATTTT.